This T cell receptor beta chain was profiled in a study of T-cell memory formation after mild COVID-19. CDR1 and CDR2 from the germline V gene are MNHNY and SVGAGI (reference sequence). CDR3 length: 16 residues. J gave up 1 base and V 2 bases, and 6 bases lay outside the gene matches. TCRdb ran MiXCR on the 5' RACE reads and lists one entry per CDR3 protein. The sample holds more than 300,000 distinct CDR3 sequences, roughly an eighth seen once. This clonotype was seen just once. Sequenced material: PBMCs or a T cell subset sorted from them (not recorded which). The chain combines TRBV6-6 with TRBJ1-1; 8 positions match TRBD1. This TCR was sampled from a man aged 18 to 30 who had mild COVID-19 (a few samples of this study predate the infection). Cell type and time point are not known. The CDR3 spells CASSYAAGGRNTEAFF. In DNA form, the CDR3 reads TGTGCCAGCAGTTACGCGGCAGGGGGCCGGAACACTGAAGCTTTCTTT.